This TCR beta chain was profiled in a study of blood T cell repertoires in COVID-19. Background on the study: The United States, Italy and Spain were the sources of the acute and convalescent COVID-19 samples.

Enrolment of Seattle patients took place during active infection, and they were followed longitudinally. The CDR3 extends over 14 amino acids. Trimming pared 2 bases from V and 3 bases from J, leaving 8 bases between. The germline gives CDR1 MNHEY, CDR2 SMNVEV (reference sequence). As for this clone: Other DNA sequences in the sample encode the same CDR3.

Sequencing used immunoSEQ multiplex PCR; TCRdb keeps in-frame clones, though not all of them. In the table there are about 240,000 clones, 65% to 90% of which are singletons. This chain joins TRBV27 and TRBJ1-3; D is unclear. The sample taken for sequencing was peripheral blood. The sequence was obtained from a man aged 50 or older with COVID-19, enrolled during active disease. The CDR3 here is CASSLRGSGNTIYF. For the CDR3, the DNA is TGTGCCAGCAGTTTACGGGGAAGTGGAAACACCATATATTTT.